Given below is one T cell receptor beta chain in context. The sample is drawn from a study of blood T cell repertoires in COVID-19. At the level of the study: Nucleic acid was either cDNA or gDNA, and it came from T cells, B-cell-depleted T cells, or PBMCs.

Authors' analysis steps: Estimation of nucleated cell counts relied on the amplification of reference gene primers. Clones were sequenced by immunoSEQ multiplex PCR, and TCRdb holds only the in-frame ones, with some missing. The V and J calls and clone size are taken from that table; D and trimming were inferred from the DNA. The data show 150,000 to 200,000 clones, with roughly 82% seen just once and over 5% held by the top ten. The TCR sequence derives from a woman younger than 45 with acute or convalescent COVID-19. Source material: peripheral blood.

For the CDR3, the DNA is TGTGCCAGCAGTGGACAGCCCCGCAATCAGCCCCAGCATTTT. Translation: CASSGQPRNQPQHF. This chain connects TRBV3-1 (or the pseudogene TRBV3-2) to TRBJ1-5; tentatively, D is TRBD1 (6 bases). This CDR3 contains 14 residues. CDR1 and CDR2 (germline): LGHDT, YNNKEL (reference sequence). Trimming left V 6 bases short and J 2 bases short, with 11 bases between.